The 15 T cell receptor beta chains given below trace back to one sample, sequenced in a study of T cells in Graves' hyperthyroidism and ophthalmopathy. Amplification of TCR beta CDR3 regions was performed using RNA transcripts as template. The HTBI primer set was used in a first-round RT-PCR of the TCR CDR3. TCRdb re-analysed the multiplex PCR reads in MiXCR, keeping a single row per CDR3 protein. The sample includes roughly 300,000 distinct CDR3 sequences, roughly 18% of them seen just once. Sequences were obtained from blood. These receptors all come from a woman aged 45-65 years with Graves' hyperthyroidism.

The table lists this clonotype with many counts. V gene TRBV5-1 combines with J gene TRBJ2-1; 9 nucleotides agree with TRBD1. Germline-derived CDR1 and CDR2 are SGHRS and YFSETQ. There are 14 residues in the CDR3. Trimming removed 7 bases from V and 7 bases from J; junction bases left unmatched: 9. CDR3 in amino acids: CASHEGQGYNEQFF. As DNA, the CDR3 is TGCGCCAGCCACGAGGGACAGGGATATAATGAGCAGTTCTTC.

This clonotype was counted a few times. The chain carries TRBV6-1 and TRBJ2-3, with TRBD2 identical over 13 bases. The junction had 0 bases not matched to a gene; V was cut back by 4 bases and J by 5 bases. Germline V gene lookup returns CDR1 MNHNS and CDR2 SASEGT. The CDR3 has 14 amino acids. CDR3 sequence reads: CASSGTSGRDTQYF. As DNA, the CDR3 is TGTGCCAGCAGTGGGACTAGCGGGAGAGATACGCAGTATTTT.

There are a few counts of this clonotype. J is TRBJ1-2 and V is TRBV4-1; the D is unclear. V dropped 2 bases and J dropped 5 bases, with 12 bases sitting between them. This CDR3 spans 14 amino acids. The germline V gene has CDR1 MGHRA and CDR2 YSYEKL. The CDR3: CASSQSAGTYGYTF. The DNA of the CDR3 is TGCGCCAGCAGCCAATCCGCAGGAACATATGGCTACACCTTC.

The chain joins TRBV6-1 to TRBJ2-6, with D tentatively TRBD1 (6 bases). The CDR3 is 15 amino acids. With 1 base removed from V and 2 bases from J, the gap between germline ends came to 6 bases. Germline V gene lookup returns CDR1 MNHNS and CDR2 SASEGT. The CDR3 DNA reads TGTGCCAGCAGTGAAGACAGGGCTGGGGCCAACGTCCTGACTTTC. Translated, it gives CASSEDRAGANVLTF.

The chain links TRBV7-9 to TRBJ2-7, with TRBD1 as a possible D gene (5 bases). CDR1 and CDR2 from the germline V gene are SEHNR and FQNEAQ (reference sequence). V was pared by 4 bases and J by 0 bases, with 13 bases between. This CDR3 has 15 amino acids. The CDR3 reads CASSSTNRSSYEQYV. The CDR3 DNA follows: TGTGCCAGCAGCTCTACAAACAGGAGCTCCTACGAGCAGTACGTC.

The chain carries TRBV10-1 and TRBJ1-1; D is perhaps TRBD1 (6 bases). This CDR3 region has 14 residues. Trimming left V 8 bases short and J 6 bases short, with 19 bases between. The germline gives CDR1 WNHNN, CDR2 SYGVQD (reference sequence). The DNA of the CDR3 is TGCGCCAGCCCTTGGGGGGCCCACGTCCCTGAAGCTTTCTTT. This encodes CASPWGAHVPEAFF.

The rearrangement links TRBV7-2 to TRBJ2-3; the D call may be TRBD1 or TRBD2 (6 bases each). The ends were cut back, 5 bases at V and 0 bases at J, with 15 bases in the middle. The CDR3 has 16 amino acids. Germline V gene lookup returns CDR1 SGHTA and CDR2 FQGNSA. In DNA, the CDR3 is TGTGCCAGCAGCCTGGGGGGCGTCTCTAGCACAGATACGCAGTATTTT. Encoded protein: CASSLGGVSSTDTQYF. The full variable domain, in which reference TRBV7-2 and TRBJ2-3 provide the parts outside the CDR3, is GAGVSQSPSNKVTEKGKDVELRCDPISGHTALYWYRQSLGQGLEFLIYFQGNSAPDKSGLPSDRFSAERTGGSVSTLTIQRTQQEDSAVYLCASSLGGVSSTDTQYFGPGTRLTVL.

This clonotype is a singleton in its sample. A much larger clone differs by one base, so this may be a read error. The CDR3 bases are TGTGCCAGCAGCGCGGACCCATACACCGGGGAGCTGTTTTTT. Its protein is CASSADPYTGELFF. The chain has TRBV2 and TRBJ2-2, with no clear D. From germline, CDR1 is SNHLY and CDR2 FYNNEI. CDR3 length: 14 residues. V was shortened by 6 bases and J by 3 bases, with 11 bases between the two germline ends. The whole variable domain, filled in from reference TRBV2 and TRBJ2-2, reads EPEVTQTPSHQVTQMGQEVILRCVPISNHLYFYWYRQILGQKVEFLVSFYNNEISEKSEIFDDQFSVERPDGSNFTLKIRSTKLEDSAMYFCASSADPYTGELFFGEGSRLTVL.

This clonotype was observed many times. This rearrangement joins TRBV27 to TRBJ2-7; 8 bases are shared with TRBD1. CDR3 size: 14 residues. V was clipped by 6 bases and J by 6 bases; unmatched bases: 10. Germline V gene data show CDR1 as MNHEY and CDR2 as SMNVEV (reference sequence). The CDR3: CASRSTGTGPEQYV. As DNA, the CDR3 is TGTGCCAGCAGATCAACCGGGACAGGCCCCGAGCAGTACGTC.

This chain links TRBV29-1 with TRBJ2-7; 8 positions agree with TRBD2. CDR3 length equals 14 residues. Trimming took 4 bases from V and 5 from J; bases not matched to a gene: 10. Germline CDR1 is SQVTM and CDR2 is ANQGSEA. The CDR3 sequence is CSVAGWTSTHEQYF. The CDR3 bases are TGCAGCGTTGCCGGGTGGACTAGCACCCACGAGCAGTACTTC.

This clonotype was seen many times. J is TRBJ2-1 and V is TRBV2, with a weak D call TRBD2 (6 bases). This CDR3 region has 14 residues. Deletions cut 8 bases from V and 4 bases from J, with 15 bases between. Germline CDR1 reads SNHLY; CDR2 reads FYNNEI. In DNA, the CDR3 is TGTGCCAGCCGGGAGCGAGAAGGATACAATGAGCAGTTCTTC. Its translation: CASREREGYNEQFF.

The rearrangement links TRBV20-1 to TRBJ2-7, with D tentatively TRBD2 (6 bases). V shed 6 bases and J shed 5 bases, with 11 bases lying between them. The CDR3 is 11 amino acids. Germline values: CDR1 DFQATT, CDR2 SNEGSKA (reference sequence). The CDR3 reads CSATAGHEQYF. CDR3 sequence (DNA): TGCAGTGCAACAGCGGGCCACGAGCAGTACTTC.

CDR3 region: CASQPGLAISDEQFF. CDR3 DNA sequence: TGTGCCAGCCAACCGGGACTAGCTATTTCGGATGAGCAGTTCTTC. The chain couples TRBV19 to TRBJ2-1, with 9 bases aligning to TRBD2. The CDR3 has 15 residues. J lost 8 bases, V lost 9 bases, and 14 bases had no gene match. Germline CDR1 is LNHDA and CDR2 is SQIVND (reference sequence).

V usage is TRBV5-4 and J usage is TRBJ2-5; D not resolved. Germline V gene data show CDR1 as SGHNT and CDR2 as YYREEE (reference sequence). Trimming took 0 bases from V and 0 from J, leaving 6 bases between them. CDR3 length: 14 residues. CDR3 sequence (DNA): TGTGCCAGCAGCTTGGAGGGCTACCAAGAGACCCAGTACTTC. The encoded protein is CASSLEGYQETQYF.

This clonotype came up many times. The CDR3 region has the DNA TGCGCCAGCAGTGACAGGGGGGTCACTGAAGCTTTCTTT. Translated, it gives CASSDRGVTEAFF. The chain is built from TRBV10-1 and TRBJ1-1; 7 bases fit TRBD1. CDR3 size: 13 residues. Germline V gene data show CDR1 as WNHNN and CDR2 as SYGVQD (reference sequence). Losses at the gene ends were 3 bases for V and 4 bases for J; bases not matched to a gene: 2.